The 5 T cell receptor beta chains in this list originate from one sample, sequenced in a study of brain metastases from non-small cell lung cancer. Clones were sequenced by immunoSEQ multiplex PCR, and TCRdb holds only the in-frame ones, with some missing. This sample carries roughly 5,000 clones, about 83% of them seen once, and the ten largest clones take 6% to 7%. Sequencing was done on a sample of primary lung tumor tissue. These receptors were obtained from a donor at least 40 years old with non-small cell lung cancer.

CDR3 coding DNA: TGTGCCAGCAGCCGTAGGGACAGGGACTTTAATGAGCAGTTCTTC. The encoded protein is CASSRRDRDFNEQFF. This sequence joins TRBV11-2 and TRBJ2-1; 9 bases agree with TRBD1. The CDR3 extends over 15 amino acids. The V gene end was trimmed by 5 bases and the J gene end by 7 bases; junction bases not matched to a gene: 9. CDR1 is SGHAT, CDR2 FQNNGV, per germline.

The chain recombines TRBV7-2 with TRBJ2-1; TRBD1 matches 7 bases. The germline CDR1 and CDR2 sequences are SGHTA and FQGNSA. The CDR3 contains 13 residues. V gave up 6 bases and J gave up 6 bases; unmatched junction bases: 5. In DNA form, the CDR3 reads TGTGCCAGCAGTCTACAGGGGCTCAATGAGCAGTTCTTC. Translated, it gives CASSLQGLNEQFF.

The chain uses TRBV5-1 and TRBJ2-1; tentative D call: TRBD2 (5 bases). CDR3 length equals 14 residues. From germline, CDR1 is SGHRS and CDR2 YFSETQ. V shed 0 bases and J shed 8 bases, with 12 bases lying between them. The CDR3 DNA is TGCGCCAGCAGCTTGGGGAGTCAAGCGGATGAGCAGTTCTTC. As protein: CASSLGSQADEQFF.

V and J are TRBV3-1 (or the pseudogene TRBV3-2) and TRBJ2-7; D may be TRBD1 or TRBD2 (6 bases each). This CDR3 spans 14 amino acids. CDR1 LGHDT and CDR2 YNNKEL come from the germline V gene (reference sequence). CDR3 sequence: CASRGAETHYEQYF. CDR3 DNA sequence: TGTGCGTCGAGGGGGGCGGAGACTCACTACGAGCAGTACTTC.

The CDR3 DNA sequence: TGTGCCAGCAGTGGAGCAGGGGCCCTTACCGGGGAGCTGTTTTTT. Translation gives CASSGAGALTGELFF. This chain links TRBV2 with TRBJ2-2, with a tentative D call TRBD1 (6 bases). This CDR3 is built from 15 residues. Germline loops: CDR1 SNHLY, CDR2 FYNNEI. V gave up 4 bases and J gave up 5 bases, with 14 bases separating them.